In its sample, the clone carrying this T cell receptor beta chain was seen a few times. Its target is not known. The germline V gene has CDR1 SGHRS and CDR2 YFSETQ. The CDR3 length is 15 residues. Trimming shortened V by 2 bases and J by 3 bases, and 12 bases separated the two germline ends. The sample originates from a study of vaccination effects on CD4 cells after COVID-19. Study-wide findings and caveats: Marked clonal contraction of infection- and vaccine-induced clones was seen late after vaccination.

When around 10 days of culture had elapsed, CD4+ T cells were isolated. PCR showed that the person got SARS-CoV-2 infection at some point between March and December 2020. Sequenced by immunoSEQ multiplex PCR; TCRdb stores in-frame clones only, minus some. The sample shows approximately 50,000 clones, about 75% of them seen only once. The TCR comes from a human donor who had a prior SARS-CoV-2 infection. Sequenced here: CD4+ T cells from PBMCs cultured without peptide, sampled before COVID-19 vaccination. The chain has TRBV5-1 and TRBJ2-1; TRBD2 might be the D (5 bases). CDR3 bases: TGCGCCAGCAGCTTAATAGACGGGGACTACAATGAGCAGTTCTTC. It codes for CASSLIDGDYNEQFF.